This record concerns one T cell receptor (beta chain) sequence. Its antigen is unidentified. The PCR employed 60 Vbeta primers together with 13 Jbeta primers. Assay used: immunoSEQ multiplex PCR; TCRdb lists only in-frame clones, some missing. The sample holds under 120,000 clones. This CDR3 has 11 amino acids. Trimming pared 11 bases from V and 4 bases from J, leaving 9 bases between. Germline V CDR1 and CDR2: ENHRY, SYGVKD. The sample originates from a study of cytomegalovirus exposure and HLA in healthy donors. Whole-study results and caveats: Common viral pathogens (according to a later analysis) appeared linked to several of the most significant clusters. In vitro checks showed that a few CMV-associated chains really do target CMV antigens. The study put 150 or so TCR beta chains on its list as cytomegalovirus-associated.

Each donor was nominally healthy when sampled (though unrecorded immune exposures were likely). This TCR derives from a man aged 50 to 60 in good health and CMV-seronegative. Material for sequencing was PBMCs. The chain couples TRBV10-3 to TRBJ1-3; D is perhaps TRBD1 (5 bases). In nucleotides, the CDR3 is TGTGCCGGGGGGGAAGGAAACACCATATATTTT. Amino acid sequence: CAGGEGNTIYF.